This TCR beta chain was documented in a study of human T cells and chemical hapten exposure (dated by TCRdb to the early 2020s). Study-wide context: For sensitization, 2% DPC in acetone was applied to an approximately 2 cm by approximately 2 cm area of upper inner arm skin. Throughout the approximately 22-week study period, patients were also given weekly therapeutic DPC doses on the scalp. Patch testing was done on the upper back using Finn chambers containing 0.01% DPC, and results were scored after 6 days according to International Contact Dermatitis Research Group standards. The mostly female patient cohort included alopecia areata with under or over 50% scalp involvement, alopecia totalis and alopecia universalis. Libraries were combined into a pool for sequencing, and differences in TCR yield between samples came mainly from small differences in library volumes within the pool. The study tracked peripheral blood TCR repertoire changes in vivo during primary and secondary sensitization to the hapten diphenylcyclopropenone (DPC) in alopecia patients. Blood was sampled from patients pre-sensitization (week 0) and at 2, 6 and about 24 weeks after DPC sensitization. Twenty-nine alopecia patients gave blood for TCR sequencing at one to four time points (pre-sensitization, 2, 6 and 24 weeks).

The sample's time point, from its label and the paper: patch test 3, about 24 weeks after DPC sensitization. The treatment or condition label corresponds to: therapeutic diphenylcyclopropenone sensitization with weekly scalp DPC. At each patch-test visit, blood was drawn before the patch test was applied. Eligible patients were aged 18 to 70, diagnosed with alopecia, deemed suitable for DPC therapy, and excluded if pregnant. Total RNA was extracted from unfractionated whole blood that had been collected in Tempus Blood RNA tubes. V and J are truncated by 4 bases and 3 bases respectively, leaving an intervening sequence of 11 bases. CDR1 is given as SNHLY and CDR2 as FYNNEI, both from the germline V gene. The CDR3 starts with the cysteine, ends with the phenylalanine, and has 14 residues. The retained sequence is limited to the CDR3, 42 bases, with the frame set at the first base. A remark on this clonotype: This clone's antigen is unknown. The input lacks base qualities; no much larger clone sits a single base away.

General conclusions and limits of the study: Compared with pre-sensitization or healthy control sets, expanded TCRs formed significantly more large CDR3 similarity clusters, which is consistent with antigen-driven responses. Patch test score correlated positively with the number of PT1 expanded TCRs, reaching significance at thresholds 8, 16 and 32 but not at 4. No change with DPC sensitization was found in the number of TCRs above 1 in 1000 frequency, and no evidence of global repertoire structure alterations was found. All patients had alopecia, a presumed autoimmune disease, so their immune response might differ from that of healthy individuals. After repeated subsampling, the strength of the expansion versus patch-test correlation and the threshold at which it became significant changed.

Library generation was performed with RACE. Sequenced using a NextSeq 500. Library preparation attached unique molecular identifiers to individual cDNA molecules for quantitative, reproducible TCR counting. For every blood RNA sample, sequencing covered both the TCR alpha and TCR beta chains. In the original analysis: Samples had a median of roughly 99,000 TCRs, with a range from 23,224 to 690,600. The Decombinator software suite was used to annotate V, J and CDR3 in the TCR reads. Every sample was subsampled to the same number of TCRs (28,000) for the PS versus PT1 abundance plots. TCRs were defined as expanded if absent before sensitization and observed at least eight times at the 2-week time point. TCRdb handled the public reads itself, with Q25 trimming in fastp and clone calling in MiXCR, and kept productive beta chains. Each CDR3 protein appears once, grouped with its most common genes and DNA. These V and J calls rely on TCRdb rather than the paper's analysis. The sample table lists just under 65,000 distinct CDR3 sequences, about 11% of them with a count of one. The ten most abundant clones make up roughly 2.3% of the sample.

Material: whole blood, obtained in connection with sensitization to the hapten diphenylcyclopropenone (DPC). The chain links TRBV2 with TRBJ2-3; the best D guess is TRBD2, with 5 bases matching. This sequence originates from a woman aged 25 to 39 with alopecia areata. Some clones in this sample may be carry-over from other donors' samples. The CDR3 sequence is CASSVGSRTDTQYF. The DNA sequence is as follows: TGTGCCAGCAGTGTTGGGAGTCGGACAGATACGCAGTATTTT.